The TCR beta chain under discussion was sequenced for a study of shared T cell receptors in the human thymus. This CDR3 region has 15 residues. In germline, CDR1 is SGHRS, CDR2 YFSETQ. With V trimmed by 3 bases and J by 5 bases, 4 bases remained unmatched. In regard to this clone: Other DNA sequences within the sample encode an identical CDR3.

Some clones are missing from TCRdb's copy, which holds only in-frame ones; the method was immunoSEQ multiplex PCR. Here the sample spans over 450,000 clones, more than 75% being singletons. These data are also associated with another study on human thymus T cells. That paper states: Thymus tissue was removed during corrective cardiac surgery.

This chain joins TRBV5-1 and TRBJ2-2, with TRBD2 matching 10 bases. This sequence originates from a boy in the first two years of life with a congenital heart defect. Sample: thymocytes. The CDR3 sequence: CASSSGLAETGELFF. As DNA, the CDR3 is TGCGCCAGCAGCTCCGGACTAGCGGAAACCGGGGAGCTGTTTTTT.